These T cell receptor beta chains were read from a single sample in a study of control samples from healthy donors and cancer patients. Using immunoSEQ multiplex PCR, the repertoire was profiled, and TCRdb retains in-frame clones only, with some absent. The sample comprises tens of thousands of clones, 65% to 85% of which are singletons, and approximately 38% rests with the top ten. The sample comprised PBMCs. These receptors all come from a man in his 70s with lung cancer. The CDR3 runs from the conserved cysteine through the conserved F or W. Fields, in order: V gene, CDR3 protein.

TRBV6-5 CASSPQGSRQETQYF
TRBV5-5 CASTKRDAYNEQFF
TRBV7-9 CASSLVGPGQPQHF
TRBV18 CASSPTGDYGYTF
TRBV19 CASSSHIKSYEQYF
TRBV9 CASSVDPDRSTDTQYF
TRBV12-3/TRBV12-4 CASSISFYGYTF
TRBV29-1 CSVPWGQHEQYF
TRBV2 CASSPLGKYGYTF
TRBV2 CASQEGTAPYEQYF
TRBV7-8 CASSLEGTRTYEQYF
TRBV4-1 CASSQVRGLTWTEAFF
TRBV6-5 CASSYSRGGKNIQYF
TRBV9 CASSVDLGEYNEQFF
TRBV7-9 CASSFSGGNTEAFF
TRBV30 CAWSEGTGPDTQYF
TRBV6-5 CASTLDLLANYGYTF
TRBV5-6 CASSLRGGGAYEQYF
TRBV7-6 CASSSRPPLAGGLETQYF
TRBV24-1 CATSDPGTVADTQYF
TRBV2 CASSGEGGTGELFF
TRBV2 CASSERVNTGELFF
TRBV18 CASSPGGTGPGYEQYF
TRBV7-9 CASTIGGLTNQSQHF
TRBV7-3 CASSPQAGGPRGNEQFF
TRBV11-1 CASSLGGPSYEQYF
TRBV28 CASIPQKGQLWGGYTF
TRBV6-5 CASKPRQGAVGEQYF
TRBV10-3 CAIQGAMNTEAFF
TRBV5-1 CASSPSTVGETQYF
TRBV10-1 CASGQDHYEQYF
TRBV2 CASSATGTEAFF
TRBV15 CATSREGTNVRLTDTQYF
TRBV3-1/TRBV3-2 CASSHAQGARSPLHF
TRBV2 CASQDSPNTEAFF
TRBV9 CASSSGPSGNTIYF
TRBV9 CASSPHSQATNEKLFF
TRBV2 CASKASENNEKLFF
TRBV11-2 CASSPWDRPTRGANVLTF
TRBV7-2 CASSLVSGQGQPYEQYF
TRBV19 CASSTRDFLDTEAFF
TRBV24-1 CATSYSSGADKNIQYF
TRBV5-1 CASSAGDRPNNEQFF
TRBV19 CASSIAQLGAQYF
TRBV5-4 CASSLDGYEQYF
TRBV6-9 CASSYRPRGYF
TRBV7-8 CASSPIGGNSGANVLTF
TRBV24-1 CATSIGQGTDTQYF
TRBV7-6 CASSLGGAGGNTIYF